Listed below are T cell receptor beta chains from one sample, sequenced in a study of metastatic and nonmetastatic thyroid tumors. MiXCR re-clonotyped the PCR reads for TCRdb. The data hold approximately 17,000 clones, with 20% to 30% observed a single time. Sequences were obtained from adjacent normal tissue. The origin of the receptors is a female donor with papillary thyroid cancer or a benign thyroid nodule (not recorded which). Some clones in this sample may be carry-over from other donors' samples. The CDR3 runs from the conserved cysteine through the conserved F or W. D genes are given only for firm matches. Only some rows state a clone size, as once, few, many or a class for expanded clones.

CDR3nt: TGTGCCAGCAGCTTAGGCGGGACAGTTTCCGATACGCAGTATTTT
CDR3aa: CASSLGGTVSDTQYF
v_gene: TRBV7-6
abundance: -
len: 15
d_gene: -
j_gene: TRBJ2-3

CDR3nt: TGTGCCAGCAGACGTAAGCCCCTCCCCCCCTATGGCTACACCTTC
CDR3aa: CASRRKPLPPYGYTF
v_gene: TRBV6-1
abundance: few
len: 15
d_gene: -
j_gene: TRBJ1-2

CDR3nt: TGTGCCAGCAGTTACGGCTCTAGCATCGACAATGAGCAGTTCTTC
CDR3aa: CASSYGSSIDNEQFF
v_gene: TRBV6-2/TRBV6-3
abundance: -
len: 15
d_gene: -
j_gene: TRBJ2-1

CDR3nt: TGTGCCAGCAGGCAGGCTCACAGGGCCTTCGGCTCCTACGAGCAGTACTTC
CDR3aa: CASRQAHRAFGSYEQYF
v_gene: TRBV6-1
abundance: few
len: 17
d_gene: -
j_gene: TRBJ2-7

CDR3nt: TGTGCCAGCAGCTTAGCCGAGTTCCAAGAGACCCAGTACTTC
CDR3aa: CASSLAEFQETQYF
v_gene: TRBV7-2
abundance: -
len: 14
d_gene: -
j_gene: TRBJ2-5

CDR3nt: TGTGCCAGCAGCCTCGCCGGGGGGGAGAACTACGAGCAGTACTTC
CDR3aa: CASSLAGGENYEQYF
v_gene: TRBV11-2
abundance: -
len: 15
d_gene: TRBD2
j_gene: TRBJ2-7

CDR3nt: TGCAGTGCTAGAGCGACCCTAGCGGGAGGGTACGAGCAGTACTTC
CDR3aa: CSARATLAGGYEQYF
v_gene: TRBV20-1
abundance: once
len: 15
d_gene: TRBD2
j_gene: TRBJ2-7

CDR3nt: TGTGCCAGCAGTCAGGGACAGGGCGGCATCTATGGCTACACCTTC
CDR3aa: CASSQGQGGIYGYTF
v_gene: TRBV12-3/TRBV12-4
abundance: few
len: 15
d_gene: TRBD1
j_gene: TRBJ1-2

CDR3nt: TGTGCCAGCAGTGGAAACAGGGGGGACACAGATACGCAGTATTTT
CDR3aa: CASSGNRGDTDTQYF
v_gene: TRBV25-1
abundance: few
len: 15
d_gene: TRBD1
j_gene: TRBJ2-3

CDR3nt: TGTGCCACCAGCACCCAGGGTATGGACACTGAAGCCTTCTTT
CDR3aa: CATSTQGMDTEAFF
v_gene: TRBV15
abundance: few
len: 14
d_gene: -
j_gene: TRBJ1-1

CDR3nt: TGCGCCAGCAGCTTGGGCAGGGGACTTTCGAACACCGGGGAGCTGTTTTTT
CDR3aa: CASSLGRGLSNTGELFF
v_gene: TRBV5-1
abundance: few
len: 17
d_gene: -
j_gene: TRBJ2-2

CDR3nt: TGCAGTGCCGGTCGGTGGTACCAAGAGACCCAGTACTTC
CDR3aa: CSAGRWYQETQYF
v_gene: TRBV20-1
abundance: -
len: 13
d_gene: -
j_gene: TRBJ2-5

CDR3nt: TGTGCCAGCAGTCCCCGGACGGGAACGCCCTTTTCTGGGGCCAACGTCCTGACTTTC
CDR3aa: CASSPRTGTPFSGANVLTF
v_gene: TRBV6-2/TRBV6-3
abundance: -
len: 19
d_gene: -
j_gene: TRBJ2-6

CDR3nt: TGTGCCAGTAGTATAGGAGGCCTAGCGGGAGGCGAGCAGTACTTC
CDR3aa: CASSIGGLAGGEQYF
v_gene: TRBV19
abundance: large
len: 15
d_gene: TRBD2
j_gene: TRBJ2-7

CDR3nt: TGTGCCAGCAGGCCTCAGGCCTCTGGAAACACCATATATTTT
CDR3aa: CASRPQASGNTIYF
v_gene: TRBV6-1
abundance: few
len: 14
d_gene: -
j_gene: TRBJ1-3

CDR3nt: TGTGCCAGCAGCTCGAGGGATACCACTGAAGCTTTCTTT
CDR3aa: CASSSRDTTEAFF
v_gene: TRBV5-5
abundance: -
len: 13
d_gene: -
j_gene: TRBJ1-1

CDR3nt: TGCAGTGGGGGAACCGACAGGGTGGCAGATACGCAGTATTTT
CDR3aa: CSGGTDRVADTQYF
v_gene: TRBV20-1
abundance: -
len: 14
d_gene: TRBD1
j_gene: TRBJ2-3

CDR3nt: TGTGCCAGCAGGATCGCAGCGGGAGTGGAAGATACGCAGTATTTT
CDR3aa: CASRIAAGVEDTQYF
v_gene: TRBV4-2
abundance: -
len: 15
d_gene: TRBD2
j_gene: TRBJ2-3

CDR3nt: TGTGCCAGCAGTGTGGGCACGTTCGGGATTTATGGCTACACCTTC
CDR3aa: CASSVGTFGIYGYTF
v_gene: TRBV2
abundance: few
len: 15
d_gene: -
j_gene: TRBJ1-2

CDR3nt: TGCAGTGCTCCCTCTACCCAGGGAGGTCTAGCTGTGACCCAGTACTTC
CDR3aa: CSAPSTQGGLAVTQYF
v_gene: TRBV20-1
abundance: medium-sized
len: 16
d_gene: -
j_gene: TRBJ2-5

CDR3nt: TGTGCCAGCAGTTACTCGTCAGTCTACGAGCAGTACTTC
CDR3aa: CASSYSSVYEQYF
v_gene: TRBV6-5
abundance: large
len: 13
d_gene: -
j_gene: TRBJ2-7

CDR3nt: TGCAGTGCTAGAGATTTTCTGCAGAACACCTACGAGCAGTACTTC
CDR3aa: CSARDFLQNTYEQYF
v_gene: TRBV20-1
abundance: many
len: 15
d_gene: -
j_gene: TRBJ2-7

CDR3nt: TGTGCCAGCAGCGCAATAGCGGGAGGTGATGAGCAGTTCTTC
CDR3aa: CASSAIAGGDEQFF
v_gene: TRBV9
abundance: few
len: 14
d_gene: TRBD2
j_gene: TRBJ2-1

CDR3nt: TGTGCCAGTAGCCGGGACAGGATTGTATATCAGCCCCAGCATTTT
CDR3aa: CASSRDRIVYQPQHF
v_gene: TRBV19
abundance: -
len: 15
d_gene: TRBD1
j_gene: TRBJ1-5

CDR3nt: TGTGCCAGCAGTTTACGACAGGGTTACACTGAAGCTTTCTTT
CDR3aa: CASSLRQGYTEAFF
v_gene: TRBV27
abundance: many
len: 14
d_gene: TRBD1
j_gene: TRBJ1-1

CDR3nt: TGTGCCAGCAGTGAAGATGCCGGGGAGCTGTTTTTT
CDR3aa: CASSEDAGELFF
v_gene: TRBV2
abundance: few
len: 12
d_gene: -
j_gene: TRBJ2-2

CDR3nt: TGTGCCAGCAGTTTATTAGGAGAGACCCAGTACTTC
CDR3aa: CASSLLGETQYF
v_gene: TRBV28
abundance: few
len: 12
d_gene: -
j_gene: TRBJ2-5

CDR3nt: TGTGCCAGTAAACGACAGGCCAACACCGGGGAGCTGTTTTTT
CDR3aa: CASKRQANTGELFF
v_gene: TRBV19
abundance: many
len: 14
d_gene: -
j_gene: TRBJ2-2

CDR3nt: TGTGCCAGCTTGGCCAGGGTATACACCGGGGAGCTGTTTTTT
CDR3aa: CASLARVYTGELFF
v_gene: TRBV6-1
abundance: few
len: 14
d_gene: -
j_gene: TRBJ2-2

CDR3nt: TGCAGCGTTGATGAGTATGGCTACACCTTC
CDR3aa: CSVDEYGYTF
v_gene: TRBV29-1
abundance: few
len: 10
d_gene: -
j_gene: TRBJ1-2

CDR3nt: TGTGCCAGCAGTTCTCTCCTAGCGTTAAGCTCCTACGAGCAGTACTTC
CDR3aa: CASSSLLALSSYEQYF
v_gene: TRBV28
abundance: -
len: 16
d_gene: -
j_gene: TRBJ2-7

CDR3nt: TGTGCCAGCACCGCGGGTCTGAACACCGGGGAGCTGTTTTTT
CDR3aa: CASTAGLNTGELFF
v_gene: TRBV3-1
abundance: -
len: 14
d_gene: -
j_gene: TRBJ2-2

CDR3nt: TGCAGTGCTACGGGGTCTAGCGGGGGGGCCAGGTGGAATGAGCAGTTCTTC
CDR3aa: CSATGSSGGARWNEQFF
v_gene: TRBV20-1
abundance: once
len: 17
d_gene: TRBD2
j_gene: TRBJ2-1